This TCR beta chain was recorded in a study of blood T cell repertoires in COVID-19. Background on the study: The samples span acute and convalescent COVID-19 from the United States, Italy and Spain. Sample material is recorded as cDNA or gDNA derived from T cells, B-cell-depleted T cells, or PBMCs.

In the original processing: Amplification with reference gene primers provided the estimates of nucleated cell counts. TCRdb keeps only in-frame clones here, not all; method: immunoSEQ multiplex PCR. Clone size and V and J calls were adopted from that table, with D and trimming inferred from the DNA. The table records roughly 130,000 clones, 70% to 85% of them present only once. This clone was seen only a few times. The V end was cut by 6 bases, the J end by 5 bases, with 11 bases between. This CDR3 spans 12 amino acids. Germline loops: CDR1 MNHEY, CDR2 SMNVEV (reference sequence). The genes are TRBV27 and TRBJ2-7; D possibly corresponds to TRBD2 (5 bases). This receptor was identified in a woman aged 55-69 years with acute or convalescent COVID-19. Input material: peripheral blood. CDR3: CASSRTGDEQYF. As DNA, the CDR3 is TGTGCCAGCAGCCGCACCGGGGACGAGCAGTACTTC.